The entry that follows covers one T cell receptor (beta chain) sequence. Antigen: not known. The time point: healthy volunteer bleed at 6 weeks. Before extraction, the whole blood was not fractionated, and total RNA was taken from it. This sample was included in a study of human T cells and chemical hapten exposure. In the study overall: Mainly, slight library volume differences in the pool made TCR yields vary. Study conclusions and caveats: No alteration of TCRs above 1 in 1000 frequency was seen with DPC sensitization.

This CDR3 has 13 residues. V dropped 8 bases and J dropped 7; count of bases not matched to a gene: 5. The germline gives CDR1 SNHLY, CDR2 FYNNEI. The library put unique molecular identifiers onto individual cDNA molecules. Authors' methods: Samples ranged from roughly 20,000 to 700,000 TCRs, with a median of roughly 95,000. TCRdb reprocessed the RACE reads with MiXCR, giving one entry per CDR3 protein. For this entry, the V and J calls and clone size follow TCRdb and not the study's own pipeline. The sample yields fewer than 85,000 distinct CDR3 sequences, roughly 8.7% seen once. Sequencing was carried out using whole blood. The TCR was taken from a male donor in good health. Some clones in this sample may be carry-over from other donors' samples. The chain combines TRBV2 with TRBJ1-6; 7 bases are shared with TRBD1. The CDR3 loop reads CASPGTANSPLHF. In nucleotides, the CDR3 is TGTGCCAGCCCAGGGACAGCGAATTCACCCCTCCACTTT.